This TCR beta chain stems from a study of T cells in Graves' hyperthyroidism and ophthalmopathy. Study-level findings and limits: Separation of ophthalmopathy from stable hyperthyroidism was achieved by a 13 V-J model.

TCR beta CDR3 region amplification was performed from RNA transcripts. HTBI primers drove first-round RT-PCR of the TCR CDR3. TCRdb re-called the multiplex PCR reads through MiXCR, storing one row per CDR3 protein. The sample holds 600,000 to 650,000 distinct CDR3 sequences; less than 25% are singletons and the top ten take under 35%. Germline V gene data show CDR1 as KGHSH and CDR2 as LQKENI. This CDR3 comprises 14 residues. V was shortened by 2 bases and J by 6 bases, with 11 bases between the two germline ends. With respect to this clonotype: The antigen remains unidentified.

For ophthalmopathy patients, the Clinical Activity Score was at least 3 and the NOSPECS grade at least 4; duration was under 3 months. Uncontrolled infection, other autoimmune disease, pregnancy or lactation disqualified patients from enrolment. The origin of this receptor is a man aged 25 to 45 with Graves' ophthalmopathy. Sequencing was done on a sample of blood. The chain couples TRBV18 to TRBJ2-1; the D gene could be TRBD1 or TRBD2 (5 bases each). The CDR3 sequence: CASSPAGTINEQFF. CDR3 nucleotides: TGTGCCAGCTCACCAGCCGGGACCATCAATGAGCAGTTCTTC.